This TCR beta chain is drawn from a study of T-cell reconstitution after alpha-beta-depleted transplantation in children. This CDR3 has 14 amino acids. V was pared by 6 bases and J by 5 bases, with 9 bases of the junction left unmatched. TCRbeta library construction was performed incorporating unique molecular identifiers. TCRdb used MiXCR to reprocess the PCR reads, holding one entry per CDR3 protein. The table lists about 610,000 distinct CDR3 sequences, about 11% of them singletons, with about 4% in the top ten. This chain joins TRBV12-3 or TRBV12-4 and TRBJ2-5, with 7 bases aligning to TRBD2. The sample was PBMCs from the stem cell graft donor, taken from the stem cell graft. The source is a human donor who donated a stem cell graft to a child with acute myeloid leukemia. Written as DNA, the CDR3 is TGTGCCAGCAGCCGTGGGGAGGGCGGGGAGACCCAGTACTTC. It is translated as CASSRGEGGETQYF.